This TCR beta chain comes out of a study of T cell changes during pregnancy in multiple sclerosis. This CDR3 has 14 residues. V shed 3 bases and J 2 bases; nucleotides not matched to a gene: 4. The germline V gene encodes CDR1 LNHDA and CDR2 SQIVND (reference sequence). Profiled with immunoSEQ multiplex PCR; TCRdb holds only in-frame clones, not every one. The sample records tens of thousands of clones, around nine tenths being singletons. The rearrangement joins TRBV19 to TRBJ2-7; TRBD1 matches 7 bases. This TCR was sampled from a female donor in good health, enrolled as a control in a pregnancy study. The sequencing used peripheral blood, collected in the second trimester of pregnancy. The DNA for the CDR3 is TGTGCCAGTAGTATCACAGGGGTGACCTACGAGCAGTACTTC. Its translation: CASSITGVTYEQYF. Variable domain in full (rest from reference TRBV19 and TRBJ2-7): DGGITQSPKYLFRKEGQNVTLSCEQNLNHDAMYWYRQDPGQGLRLIYYSQIVNDFQKGDIAEGYSVSREKKESFPLTVTSAQKNPTAFYLCASSITGVTYEQYFGPGTRLTVT.